These 15 T cell receptor beta chains originate from one sample sequenced in a study of cytomegalovirus exposure and HLA in healthy donors. A multiplex PCR was run with 60 Vbeta primers and 13 Jbeta primers. TCRdb's copy holds only in-frame clones and misses some; the assay was immunoSEQ multiplex PCR. Seen here are under 200,000 clones, roughly 80% observed once, and the top ten hold about 2%. The sequenced sample consisted of PBMCs. Source of these receptors: a human donor in good health.

The chain combines TRBV29-1 with TRBJ2-1; TRBD2 agrees at 12 bases. CDR3 length: 14 residues. Trimming at V came to 8 bases and at J to 2 bases, leaving 4 bases not matched to a gene. CDR1 is SQVTM and CDR2 is ANQGSEA in the germline V gene. The CDR3 DNA reads as TGCAGCTCCTCTAGCGGGGGGGCCTACAATGAGCAGTTCTTC. Protein: CSSSSGGAYNEQFF.

The chain links TRBV7-9 to TRBJ2-5; D uncertain. The CDR3 covers 13 residues. V was clipped by 3 bases and J by 1 base, with 6 bases between them. Germline V gene lookup returns CDR1 SEHNR and CDR2 FQNEAQ (reference sequence). CDR3 coding DNA: TGTGCCAGCAGCTTTACTATCCAAGAGACCCAGTACTTC. Translating gives CASSFTIQETQYF.

This clone was recorded a few times. The chain joins TRBV5-1 to TRBJ1-3; 7 bases line up with TRBD1. Germline V gene data show CDR1 as SGHRS and CDR2 as YFSETQ. Trimming at V came to 4 bases and at J to 0 bases, leaving 7 bases not matched to a gene. This CDR3 is built from 16 residues. The CDR3 nucleotides read TGCGCCAGCAGCGAAGGGGGCCAGCGCTCTGGAAACACCATATATTTT. It specifies CASSEGGQRSGNTIYF.

V is TRBV15 and J is TRBJ2-7, with D possibly TRBD2 on 5 matching bases. The germline gives CDR1 LNHNV, CDR2 YYDKDF (reference sequence). The CDR3 extends over 12 amino acids. Between the trimmed V and J ends, which lost 6 bases and 3 bases, there was a span of 9 bases. CDR3 sequence: CATSRDHYEQYF. The CDR3 DNA is TGTGCCACCAGTCGGGATCACTACGAGCAGTACTTC.

The chain links TRBV9 to TRBJ1-2; 11 bases map to TRBD1. This CDR3 has 15 amino acids. Germline V gene sequence: CDR1 SGDLS, CDR2 YYNGEE. V trimming: 3 bases; J trimming: 8 bases; junction bases outside the gene matches: 9. The CDR3, as DNA: TGTGCCAGCAGCGCACCGGGACAGGGGGTTGGCGGCTACACCTTC. It yields the protein CASSAPGQGVGGYTF.

V is TRBV6-5 and J is TRBJ2-1, with 7 bases identical to TRBD2. Trimming cost V 5 bases and J 2 bases; bases outside gene matches: 0. The germline gives CDR1 MNHEY, CDR2 SVGAGI. The CDR3 consists of 13 residues. The chain's CDR3 is CASSSGAYNEQFF. CDR3 DNA sequence: TGTGCCAGCAGTAGCGGGGCCTACAATGAGCAGTTCTTC.

The chain links TRBV7-9 to TRBJ2-7, with TRBD1 matching 8 bases. The V and J ends lost 6 bases and 5 bases, in that order; junction bases with no gene match: 6. The CDR3 covers 13 residues. Germline V gene data show CDR1 as SEHNR and CDR2 as FQNEAQ (reference sequence). CDR3 nucleotides: TGTGCCAGCAGTGAGGACAGGGACCACGAGCAGTACTTC. Translation: CASSEDRDHEQYF.

This rearrangement joins TRBV7-9 to TRBJ2-1; no reliable D call. Trimming left V 3 bases short and J 12 bases short, with 12 bases between. Looked up from germline, CDR1 is SEHNR and CDR2 is FQNEAQ (reference sequence). The CDR3 is 12 residues long. CDR3 residues: CASSLAPWRQFF. CDR3 DNA sequence: TGTGCCAGCAGCTTGGCCCCATGGAGGCAGTTCTTC.

This clone has only a few counts. J is TRBJ1-1 and V is TRBV10-3, with 7 bases matching TRBD1. The CDR3 runs 11 residues. V lost 7 bases, J lost 8 bases, and 4 bases stayed unmatched. Germline V gene lookup returns CDR1 ENHRY and CDR2 SYGVKD. CDR3 protein: CAITGGEEAFF. In nucleotides, the CDR3 is TGTGCCATCACAGGGGGAGAGGAAGCTTTCTTT.

The chain joins TRBV13 to TRBJ2-1; a weak D match, TRBD1 (5 bases). The V end lost 0 bases, the J end lost 7 bases, and 10 bases lay between the germline ends. The CDR3 is made up of 14 amino acids. Looked up from germline, CDR1 is PRHDT and CDR2 is FYEKMQ (reference sequence). The CDR3 region is CASSLGGAGNEQFF. CDR3 nucleotide sequence: TGTGCCAGCAGCTTAGGTGGGGCCGGGAATGAGCAGTTCTTC.

This clone has just a few counts. The V and J genes are TRBV7-9 and TRBJ1-2, with D uncertain. Germline CDR1 is SEHNR and CDR2 is FQNEAQ (reference sequence). This CDR3 has 12 residues. V lost 1 base and J 8 bases, leaving 8 bases between the germline ends. The CDR3, as DNA: TGTGCCAGCAGCTTAGGGCCGAAGGGCTACACCTTC. This gives the protein CASSLGPKGYTF. Filled out from reference TRBV7-9 and TRBJ1-2, the complete variable domain reads DTGVSQNPRHKITKRGQNVTFRCDPISEHNRLYWYRQTLGQGPEFLTYFQNEAQLEKSRLLSDRFSAERPKGSFSTLEIQRTEQGDSAMYLCASSLGPKGYTFGSGTRLTVV.

The gene calls are TRBV7-8 and TRBJ2-2, with a tentative D call TRBD2 (5 bases). There are 14 residues in the CDR3. The germline V and J ends were trimmed by 2 bases and 2 bases, with 6 bases remaining between them. The germline V gene has CDR1 SGHVS and CDR2 FQNEAQ. The CDR3 loop is CASSLRGNTGELFF. The DNA of the CDR3 is TGTGCCAGCAGCTTACGGGGAAACACCGGGGAGCTGTTTTTT.

V and J are TRBV27 and TRBJ2-5; D remains unclear. Germline values: CDR1 MNHEY, CDR2 SMNVEV (reference sequence). The CDR3 runs to 13 residues. V dropped 6 bases and J dropped 0 bases, with 8 bases sitting between them. In DNA form, the CDR3 reads TGTGCCAGCAGGTTCTCGTACCAAGAGACCCAGTACTTC. This codes for CASRFSYQETQYF.

The chain employs TRBV4-1 and TRBJ2-1; maybe TRBD2 (6 bases). Trimming pared 0 bases from V and 2 bases from J, leaving 11 bases between. The CDR3 contains 16 residues. Per the germline V gene, CDR1 is MGHRA and CDR2 is YSYEKL. CDR3 in amino acids: CASSQDRTSTYNEQFF. The CDR3, as DNA: TGCGCCAGCAGCCAAGATCGTACTAGCACCTACAATGAGCAGTTCTTC.

The chain combines TRBV6-5 with TRBJ2-7; TRBD2 aligns across 11 bases. CDR3 length: 15 amino acids. Germline V CDR1 and CDR2: MNHEY, SVGAGI. V was pared by 2 bases and J by 5 bases, with 5 bases of the junction left unmatched. In nucleotides, the CDR3 is TGTGCCAGCAGTTACGAACTAGCGGGGGCGGACGAGCAGTACTTC. Its translation: CASSYELAGADEQYF.